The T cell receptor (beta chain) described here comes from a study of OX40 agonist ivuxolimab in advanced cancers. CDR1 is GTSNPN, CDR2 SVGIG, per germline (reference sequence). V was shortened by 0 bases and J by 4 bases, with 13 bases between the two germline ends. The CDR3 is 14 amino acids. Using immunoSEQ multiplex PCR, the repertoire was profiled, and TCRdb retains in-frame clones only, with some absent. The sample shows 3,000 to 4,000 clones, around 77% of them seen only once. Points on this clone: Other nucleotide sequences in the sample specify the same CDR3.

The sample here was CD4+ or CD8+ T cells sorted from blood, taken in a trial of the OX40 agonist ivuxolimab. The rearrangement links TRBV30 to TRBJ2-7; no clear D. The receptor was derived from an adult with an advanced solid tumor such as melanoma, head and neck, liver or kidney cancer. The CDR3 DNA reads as TGTGCCTGGAGTGTGGGTCGGCAGGAGTACGAGCAGTACTTC. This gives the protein CAWSVGRQEYEQYF.